What follows describes a single T cell receptor beta chain. The antigen remains undetermined. The data derive from a study of cytomegalovirus exposure and HLA in healthy donors. With 60 Vbeta and 13 Jbeta primers, the PCR was carried out. Repertoires were generated with immunoSEQ multiplex PCR, while TCRdb's copy carries only in-frame clones and drops some. Altogether fewer than 200,000 clones are present, around 68% being singletons, with the ten largest covering approximately 1.5%. V lost 3 bases to trimming and J lost 5 bases; unmatched junction nucleotides: 6. The CDR3 length is 15 residues. Germline loops: CDR1 SGDLS, CDR2 YYNGEE. Overall study findings and caveats: For cytomegalovirus status, the classifier reportedly gave diagnoses with high specificity and sensitivity.

The rearrangement links TRBV9 to TRBJ1-5; 9 bases are shared with TRBD1. Sequencing was carried out using PBMCs. The origin of this receptor is a man aged 45-65 years in good health and CMV-seronegative. The CDR3 loop is CASSATGQGYQPQHF. CDR3 in DNA: TGTGCCAGCAGCGCAACGGGACAGGGTTATCAGCCCCAGCATTTT.